The T cell receptor beta chain described here comes from a study of OX40 agonist ivuxolimab in advanced cancers. The overall study: Ivuxolimab was administered intravenously to patients at 0.01 to 10 mg/kg every 2 weeks. Three individuals attained partial responses, comprising one hepatocellular carcinoma case and two cutaneous melanoma cases.

Libraries were prepared by immunoSEQ multiplex PCR; TCRdb keeps only in-frame clonotypes and omits some of them. The data contain tens of thousands of clones, 70% to 90% of them seen just once; the ten biggest clones take up approximately 2%. The material sequenced was CD4+ or CD8+ T cells sorted from blood, taken in a trial of the OX40 agonist ivuxolimab. This clonotype was sampled from an adult with an advanced solid tumor such as melanoma, head and neck, liver or kidney cancer.

CDR3 sequence (DNA): TGTGCCACCAGAATGACAAGTTACAATGAGCAGTTCTTC. It specifies CATRMTSYNEQFF. The gene calls are TRBV15 and TRBJ2-1, with D hard to call. The CDR3 spans 13 residues. The V end was cut by 6 bases, the J end by 4 bases, with 10 bases between. Germline assignment: CDR1 LNHNV and CDR2 YYDKDF (reference sequence). Based on the CDR3 plus reference TRBV15 and TRBJ2-1, the full variable domain is DAMVIQNPRYQVTQFGKPVTLSCSQTLNHNVMYWYQQKSSQAPKLLFHYYDKDFNNEADTPDNFQSRRPNTSFCFLDIRSPGLGDTAMYLCATRMTSYNEQFFGPGTRLTVL.